Listed here is a single T cell receptor beta chain. Its antigen is unidentified. Germline V gene sequence: CDR1 DFQATT, CDR2 SNEGSKA (reference sequence). This CDR3 contains 13 residues. V was trimmed by 4 bases and J by 4 bases, leaving 13 bases between them. TCRdb itself ran the 5' RACE reads through MiXCR, one entry per CDR3 protein. The table records around 9,000 distinct CDR3 sequences, 65% to 70% of them present only once. Study-wide points: Tumor Treg TCRs overlapped most with tumor naive CD4+ cells.

Naive CD4+ cells had CD25+ Tregs removed. The chain combines TRBV20-1 with TRBJ2-5, with a possible D match to TRBD2 (7 bases). Sample: tumor-infiltrating naive CD4+ T cells sorted from the breast tumor. The sample's subset: naive CD4+ T cells, CD4+CD45RA+CD25-. The TCR sequence derives from a female donor with breast cancer. The CDR3 is CSATTRGGETQYF. The CDR3 DNA follows: TGCAGTGCTACTACTAGGGGGGGAGAGACCCAGTACTTC.